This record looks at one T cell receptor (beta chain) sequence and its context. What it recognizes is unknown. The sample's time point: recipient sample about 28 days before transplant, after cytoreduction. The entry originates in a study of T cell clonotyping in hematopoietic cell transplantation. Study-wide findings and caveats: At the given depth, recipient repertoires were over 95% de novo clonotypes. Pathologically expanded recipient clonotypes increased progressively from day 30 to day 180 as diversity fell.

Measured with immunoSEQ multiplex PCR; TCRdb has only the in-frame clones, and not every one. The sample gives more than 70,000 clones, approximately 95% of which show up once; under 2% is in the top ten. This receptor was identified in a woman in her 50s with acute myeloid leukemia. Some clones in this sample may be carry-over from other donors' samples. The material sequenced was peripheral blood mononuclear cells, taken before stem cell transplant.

This chain's CDR3 is CASSSTSYTF. DNA for the CDR3: TGCGCCAGCAGCTCGACCAGCTACACCTTC. The V gene is TRBV5-1, the J gene TRBJ1-2; D is unclear. The length of the CDR3 is 10 residues. Looked up from germline, CDR1 is SGHRS and CDR2 is YFSETQ. Trimming took off 3 bases at V and 9 bases at J, with 6 bases between the two ends.